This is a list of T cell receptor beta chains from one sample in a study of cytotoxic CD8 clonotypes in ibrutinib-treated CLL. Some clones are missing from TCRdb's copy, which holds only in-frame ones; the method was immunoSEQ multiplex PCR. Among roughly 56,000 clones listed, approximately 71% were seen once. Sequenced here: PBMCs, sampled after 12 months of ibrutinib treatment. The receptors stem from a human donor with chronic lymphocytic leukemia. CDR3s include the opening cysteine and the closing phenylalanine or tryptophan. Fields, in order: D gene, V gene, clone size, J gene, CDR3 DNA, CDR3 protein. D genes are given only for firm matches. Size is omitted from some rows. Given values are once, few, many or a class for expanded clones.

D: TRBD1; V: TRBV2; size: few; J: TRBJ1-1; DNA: TGTGCCAGCACTCAACGGGACAGGGGAGGAACTGAAGCTTTCTTT; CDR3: CASTQRDRGGTEAFF
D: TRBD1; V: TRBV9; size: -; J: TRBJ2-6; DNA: TGTGCCAGCAGCCCGATGACAGGGGGCGGCATATCTGGGGCCAACGTCCTGACTTTC; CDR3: CASSPMTGGGISGANVLTF
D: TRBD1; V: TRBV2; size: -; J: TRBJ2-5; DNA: TGTGCCAGCACCCCTGGACAGGGGTGGGAGACCCAGTACTTC; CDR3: CASTPGQGWETQYF
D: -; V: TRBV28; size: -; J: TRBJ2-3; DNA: TGTGCCAGCAGTTTACAGGGTAGAACGACAGATACGCAGTATTTT; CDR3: CASSLQGRTTDTQYF
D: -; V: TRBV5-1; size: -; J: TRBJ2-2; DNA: TGCGCCAGCAGCTCCAGGACCTACACCGGGGAGCTGTTTTTT; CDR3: CASSSRTYTGELFF
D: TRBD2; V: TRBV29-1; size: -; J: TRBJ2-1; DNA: TGCAGCTCCAGGGTGGGCGGGAGTGGTTACAATGAGCAGTTCTTC; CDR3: CSSRVGGSGYNEQFF
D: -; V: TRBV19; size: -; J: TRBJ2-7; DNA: TGTGCCAGTAGTAAACTCGGACGGGAGCAGTACTTC; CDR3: CASSKLGREQYF
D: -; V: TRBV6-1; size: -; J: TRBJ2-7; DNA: TGTGCCAGCAGTCCATGGGGGCCCAAGCTCGACGAGCAGTACTTC; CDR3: CASSPWGPKLDEQYF
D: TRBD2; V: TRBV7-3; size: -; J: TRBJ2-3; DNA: TGTGCCAGCAGCCCCAAAACGGGACTAGCGGGACACTCTGTCGGCACAGATACGCAGTATTTT; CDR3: CASSPKTGLAGHSVGTDTQYF
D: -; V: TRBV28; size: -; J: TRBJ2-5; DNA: TGTGCCAGCAGTTTATCGCGCCTGCAGCAGTACTTC; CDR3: CASSLSRLQQYF
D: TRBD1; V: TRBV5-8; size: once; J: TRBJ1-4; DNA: TGTGCCAGCAGCTACAGGGGATCACGGGAAAAACTGTTTTTT; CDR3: CASSYRGSREKLFF
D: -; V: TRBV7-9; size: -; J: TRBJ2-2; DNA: TGTGCCAGCAGCTTAATGGGGGACACCGGGGAGCTGTTTTTT; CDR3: CASSLMGDTGELFF
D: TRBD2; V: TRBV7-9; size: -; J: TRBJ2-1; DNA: TGTGCCAGCAGCCCAGCGGGGACTAGCATTCTCTTC; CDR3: CASSPAGTSILF
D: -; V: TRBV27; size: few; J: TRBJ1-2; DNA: TGTGCCAGCAGCCTCGACAGCCTAAGAGGGGGCTACACCTTC; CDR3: CASSLDSLRGGYTF
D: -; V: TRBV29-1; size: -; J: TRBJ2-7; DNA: TGCAGCTTTCGGAGGGGCTACGAGCAGTACTTC; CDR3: CSFRRGYEQYF
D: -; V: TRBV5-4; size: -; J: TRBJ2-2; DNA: TGTGCCAGCAGCATAAGGGCCCCCAACACCGGGGAGCTGTTTTTT; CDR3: CASSIRAPNTGELFF